This T cell receptor (beta chain) stems from a study of blood T cells in healthy people across ages. Looked up from germline, CDR1 is MNHGY and CDR2 is SAAAGT. The CDR3 consists of 15 residues. V was clipped by 5 bases and J by 4 bases, with 17 bases between them. A J-beta primer mix and a sample-barcoded 5' primer were used in a second PCR of roughly 6 to 12 cycles. From the 5' RACE reads, TCRdb called clonotypes with MiXCR, one entry per CDR3 protein. The sample lists some 930,000 distinct CDR3 sequences; 29% were seen once. These sequences were also reported in another study, on T cells of mothers and their children. That work contributes: Normalized overlap was always slightly, never significantly, higher in related than unrelated mother-child pairs.

Sequenced material: blood. This receptor was taken from a woman in her forties in good health. The rearrangement links TRBV6-8 to TRBJ2-5, with a possible D match to TRBD1 (5 bases). The CDR3 region is CASSDPRVSSETQYF. The CDR3, as DNA: TGTGCCAGCAGTGATCCCAGGGTATCATCAGAGACCCAGTACTTC.